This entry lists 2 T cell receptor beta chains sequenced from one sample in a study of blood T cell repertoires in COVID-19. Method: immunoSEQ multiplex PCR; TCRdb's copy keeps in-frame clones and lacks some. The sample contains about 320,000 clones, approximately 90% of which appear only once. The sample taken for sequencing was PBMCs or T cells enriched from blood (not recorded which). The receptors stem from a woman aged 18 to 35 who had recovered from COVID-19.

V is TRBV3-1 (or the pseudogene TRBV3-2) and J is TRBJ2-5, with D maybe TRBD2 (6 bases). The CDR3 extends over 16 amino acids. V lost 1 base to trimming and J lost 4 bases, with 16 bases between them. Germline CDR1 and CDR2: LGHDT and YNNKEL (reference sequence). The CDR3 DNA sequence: TGTGCCAGCAGCCAAGTGGCAGCGGGCCTGGGAGAGACCCAGTACTTC. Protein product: CASSQVAAGLGETQYF.

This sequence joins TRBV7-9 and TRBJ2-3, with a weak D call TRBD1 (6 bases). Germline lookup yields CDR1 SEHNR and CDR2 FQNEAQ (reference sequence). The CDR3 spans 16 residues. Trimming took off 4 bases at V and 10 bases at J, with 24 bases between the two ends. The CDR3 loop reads CASSSHRDTVPRSQYF. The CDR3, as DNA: TGTGCCAGCAGCTCACACCGGGACACCGTCCCTAGATCGCAGTATTTT.